These 20 T cell receptor beta chains came from one sample sequenced in a study of blood T cell repertoires in COVID-19 (dated by TCRdb to about 2020). The library was produced with the immunoSEQ multiplex PCR assay. TCRdb provides this immuneACCESS table in a form limited to in-frame rearrangements. Some clones are lacking; in checked studies, under half of them reflect an unresolved V gene, and why the rest are absent is not known. Present in this sample are 500,000 or so clones, about 85% of which were seen just once. The top ten clonotypes cover 0.7% of the sample. The sequencing sample was made of PBMCs or T cells enriched from blood (not recorded which). The receptor source for this set is a woman under 30 who had recovered from COVID-19.

The CDR3 coding sequence is TGTGCCATCAGGGGACAGGGGGAGATCATGAACACTGAAGCTTTCTTT. Protein sequence: CAIRGQGEIMNTEAFF. V gene TRBV10-3 combines with J gene TRBJ1-1, with 11 bases that match TRBD1. The CDR3 loop spans 16 amino acids. Trimming removed 6 bases from V and 0 bases from J; junction bases left unmatched: 6. From germline, CDR1 is ENHRY and CDR2 SYGVKD.

V gene TRBV21-1 combines with J gene TRBJ1-2; TRBD1, the table's D call, lacks a check against the DNA. TRBV21-1 is assigned pseudogene status. The CDR3 loop spans 12 amino acids. In nucleotides, the CDR3 is TGTGCCAGCCTGACAGGGACGGGCGGCTACACCTTC. As protein: CASLTGTGGYTF.

V usage is TRBV9 and J usage is TRBJ2-1; TRBD2 is a possible D gene (5 bases). The CDR3 contains 10 residues. Germline-derived CDR1 and CDR2 are SGDLS and YYNGEE. The V end lost 7 bases, the J end lost 6 bases, and 5 bases lay between the germline ends. DNA for the CDR3: TGTGCCAGCGAGGGCAATGAGCAGTTCTTC. It is translated as CASEGNEQFF.

The rearrangement links TRBV7-2 to TRBJ2-7, with D perhaps matching TRBD2 (6 bases). CDR1 is SGHTA and CDR2 is FQGNSA in the germline V gene. This CDR3 spans 14 amino acids. Trimming pared 5 bases from V and 5 bases from J, leaving 16 bases between. CDR3 sequence: CASSARLDSHEQYF. CDR3 sequence (DNA): TGTGCCAGCAGCGCGCGACTAGATTCCCACGAGCAGTACTTC.

The rearrangement links TRBV6-6 to TRBJ2-1, with 10 nucleotides matching TRBD2. The CDR3 runs 14 residues. Germline values: CDR1 MNHNY, CDR2 SVGAGI (reference sequence). The ends lost 6 bases at V and 7 bases at J; junction bases unmatched: 6. CDR3 loop: CASRLAGGINEQFF. The DNA for the CDR3 is TGTGCCAGCAGGTTAGCGGGGGGCATAAATGAGCAGTTCTTC.

This clone appeared a few times. The chain is built from TRBV7-2 and TRBJ2-3, with TRBD2 matching 7 bases. Looked up from germline, CDR1 is SGHTA and CDR2 is FQGNSA. CDR3 length: 16 amino acids. The V segment lost 3 bases and the J segment 1 base; nucleotides outside the gene matches: 7. Here the CDR3 DNA reads TGTGCCAGCAGCTTGGACCTAGCGGCTCGCACAGATACGCAGTATTTT. Protein sequence: CASSLDLAARTDTQYF.

The chain recombines TRBV7-2 with TRBJ1-1; TRBD1 is a possible D gene (6 bases). The CDR3 covers 14 residues. The germline V gene encodes CDR1 SGHTA and CDR2 FQGNSA. Trimming took 4 bases from V and 0 from J, leaving 9 bases between them. As DNA, the CDR3 is TGTGCCAGCAGCTCAAGGGGGATGAACACTGAAGCTTTCTTT. This sequence encodes CASSSRGMNTEAFF.

This clone has a single count. The chain uses TRBV7-2 and TRBJ1-1; 9 positions agree with TRBD1. This CDR3 has 13 residues. Germline trimming cut 7 bases from V and 11 bases from J; bases unmatched to any gene: 11. Germline-derived CDR1 and CDR2 are SGHTA and FQGNSA. CDR3 region: CASTQNNDRGAFF. CDR3 coding DNA: TGTGCCAGCACCCAAAACAACGACAGGGGGGCTTTCTTT. The variable domain in full, completed from reference TRBV7-2 and TRBJ1-1, reads GAGVSQSPSNKVTEKGKDVELRCDPISGHTALYWYRQSLGQGLEFLIYFQGNSAPDKSGLPSDRFSAERTGGSVSTLTIQRTQQEDSAVYLCASTQNNDRGAFFGQGTRLTVV.

The chain combines TRBV5-4 with TRBJ2-1; D possibly corresponds to TRBD1 (5 bases). The CDR3 has 15 amino acids. V shed 1 base and J shed 6 bases, with 14 bases lying between them. From germline, CDR1 is SGHNT and CDR2 YYREEE (reference sequence). The CDR3 loop is CASSLRVDSANEQFF. CDR3 in DNA: TGTGCCAGCAGCTTGCGGGTCGACAGCGCCAATGAGCAGTTCTTC.

Points on this clone: One end of the junction varies from germline; a read error may be responsible. V gene TRBV6-5 combines with J gene TRBJ2-7; D is unresolved. Germline V gene lookup returns CDR1 MNHEY and CDR2 SVGAGI. The CDR3 spans 15 residues. CDR3 amino acids: CASSDSSLSSYEQYF. The CDR3 DNA is TGTGCCAGCAGTGACTCTTCACTGAGCTCCTACGAGCAGTACTTC.

This clone has a handful of counts. The chain links TRBV25-1 to TRBJ2-3, with D hard to call. Germline CDR1 MGHDK, CDR2 SYGVNS. The CDR3 spans 14 residues. Trimming removed 3 bases from V and 2 bases from J, with 9 bases in between. The CDR3 DNA is TGTGCCAGCAGTGACACACGCCTCACAGATACGCAGTATTTT. It is translated as CASSDTRLTDTQYF.

The chain recombines TRBV19 with TRBJ2-2; no clear D gene. V gave up 4 bases and J gave up 4 bases, with 16 bases separating them. Germline V gene lookup returns CDR1 LNHDA and CDR2 SQIVND (reference sequence). This CDR3 is built from 16 residues. Here the CDR3 reads CASSTSGEFRTGELFF. CDR3 bases: TGTGCCAGTAGTACCTCAGGTGAATTTCGCACCGGGGAGCTGTTTTTT.

The chain carries TRBV7-9 and TRBJ2-1; 10 positions match TRBD1. V lost 3 bases and J lost 7; bases outside the gene matches: 3. CDR1 is SEHNR and CDR2 is FQNEAQ in the germline V gene (reference sequence). This CDR3 is built from 14 residues. CDR3 protein: CASSLGQGMNEQFF. CDR3 nucleotide sequence: TGTGCCAGCAGCTTGGGACAGGGGATGAATGAGCAGTTCTTC.

V is TRBV2 and J is TRBJ1-2, with D unresolved. The CDR3 has 13 residues. Trimming stripped 4 bases from V and 4 bases from J, with 10 bases between. Germline V gene lookup returns CDR1 SNHLY and CDR2 FYNNEI. The CDR3 protein is CASSGGEVYGYTF. The DNA of the CDR3 is TGTGCCAGCAGTGGGGGAGAAGTCTATGGCTACACCTTC.

The rearrangement uses TRBV11-3 and TRBJ1-1; D not certain. The CDR3 is 14 residues long. Germline lookup yields CDR1 SGHNT and CDR2 YENEEA. Trimming took 3 bases from V and 5 from J, leaving 13 bases between them. This CDR3 is CASSLGTPGTEAFF. The CDR3, as DNA: TGTGCCAGCAGCTTGGGCACCCCGGGGACTGAAGCTTTCTTT.

V is TRBV5-1 and J is TRBJ1-1; TRBD1 aligns across 7 bases. The CDR3 spans 14 residues. With V trimmed by 5 bases and J by 5 bases, 9 bases remained unmatched. The V gene's germline CDR1 is SGHRS and CDR2 YFSETQ. In nucleotides, the CDR3 is TGCGCCAGCAGGCGGCTACAGGGGAGTACTGAAGCTTTCTTT. Its translation: CASRRLQGSTEAFF.

J is TRBJ2-7 and V is TRBV19; D perhaps matches TRBD1 (6 bases). The CDR3 extends over 14 amino acids. V dropped 6 bases and J dropped 2 bases, with 14 bases sitting between them. Germline CDR1 and CDR2: LNHDA and SQIVND (reference sequence). The CDR3 sequence: CASRRTEIPYEQYF. In DNA form, the CDR3 reads TGTGCCAGTAGGCGGACAGAAATTCCCTACGAGCAGTACTTC. Based on the CDR3 plus reference TRBV19 and TRBJ2-7, the full variable domain is DGGITQSPKYLFRKEGQNVTLSCEQNLNHDAMYWYRQDPGQGLRLIYYSQIVNDFQKGDIAEGYSVSREKKESFPLTVTSAQKNPTAFYLCASRRTEIPYEQYFGPGTRLTVT.

V usage is TRBV3-1 (or the pseudogene TRBV3-2) and J usage is TRBJ2-5; possible D gene TRBD2, 6 bases. The CDR3 is 14 amino acids. The germline gives CDR1 LGHDT, CDR2 YNNKEL (reference sequence). V was clipped by 1 base and J by 4 bases, with 10 bases between them. CDR3 nucleotide sequence: TGTGCCAGCAGCCAAGGTGTAGCGGCAGAGACCCAGTACTTC. Translated, it gives CASSQGVAAETQYF.

This chain links TRBV20-1 with TRBJ2-7, with TRBD1 matching over 7 bases. V lost 5 bases and J lost 4; bases outside the gene matches: 2. The CDR3 totals 11 residues. Germline values: CDR1 DFQATT, CDR2 SNEGSKA (reference sequence). CDR3 protein: CSAYRGYEQYF. CDR3 DNA: TGCAGTGCTTACAGGGGTTACGAGCAGTACTTC.

This chain uses TRBV10-3 with TRBJ1-1; 7 nucleotides agree with TRBD1. The CDR3 consists of 14 residues. Germline V gene lookup returns CDR1 ENHRY and CDR2 SYGVKD. J lost 0 bases, V lost 10 bases, and 8 bases had no gene match. In DNA form, the CDR3 reads TGTGCCACCGTGGGGGGACAGCTGAACACTGAAGCTTTCTTT. It specifies CATVGGQLNTEAFF.